This T cell receptor (beta chain) was obtained from a study of CD8 T cells in ankylosing spondylitis. Study-level points and caveats: Some of these motif variants have turned up before, in reports on reactive arthritis synovial fluid and blood.

This clonotype has ten or more counts. The antigen is undetermined. From germline, CDR1 is MNHNY and CDR2 SVGAGI (reference sequence). V lost 6 bases to trimming and J lost 4 bases, with 12 bases between them. The length of the CDR3 is 13 residues. TCRdb fed the 5' RACE reads into MiXCR, producing one record per CDR3 protein. The table records about 130,000 distinct CDR3 sequences, around 7% of them present only once. The chain recombines TRBV6-6 with TRBJ1-2; D might be TRBD1 (6 bases). Sequenced material: blood, either unsorted or a sorted T cell fraction (not recorded which). The receptor was derived from a male donor with ankylosing spondylitis or in good health (not recorded which). The CDR3 here is CASRPTGGYGYTF. CDR3 in DNA: TGTGCCAGCAGACCGACAGGAGGCTATGGCTACACCTTC.